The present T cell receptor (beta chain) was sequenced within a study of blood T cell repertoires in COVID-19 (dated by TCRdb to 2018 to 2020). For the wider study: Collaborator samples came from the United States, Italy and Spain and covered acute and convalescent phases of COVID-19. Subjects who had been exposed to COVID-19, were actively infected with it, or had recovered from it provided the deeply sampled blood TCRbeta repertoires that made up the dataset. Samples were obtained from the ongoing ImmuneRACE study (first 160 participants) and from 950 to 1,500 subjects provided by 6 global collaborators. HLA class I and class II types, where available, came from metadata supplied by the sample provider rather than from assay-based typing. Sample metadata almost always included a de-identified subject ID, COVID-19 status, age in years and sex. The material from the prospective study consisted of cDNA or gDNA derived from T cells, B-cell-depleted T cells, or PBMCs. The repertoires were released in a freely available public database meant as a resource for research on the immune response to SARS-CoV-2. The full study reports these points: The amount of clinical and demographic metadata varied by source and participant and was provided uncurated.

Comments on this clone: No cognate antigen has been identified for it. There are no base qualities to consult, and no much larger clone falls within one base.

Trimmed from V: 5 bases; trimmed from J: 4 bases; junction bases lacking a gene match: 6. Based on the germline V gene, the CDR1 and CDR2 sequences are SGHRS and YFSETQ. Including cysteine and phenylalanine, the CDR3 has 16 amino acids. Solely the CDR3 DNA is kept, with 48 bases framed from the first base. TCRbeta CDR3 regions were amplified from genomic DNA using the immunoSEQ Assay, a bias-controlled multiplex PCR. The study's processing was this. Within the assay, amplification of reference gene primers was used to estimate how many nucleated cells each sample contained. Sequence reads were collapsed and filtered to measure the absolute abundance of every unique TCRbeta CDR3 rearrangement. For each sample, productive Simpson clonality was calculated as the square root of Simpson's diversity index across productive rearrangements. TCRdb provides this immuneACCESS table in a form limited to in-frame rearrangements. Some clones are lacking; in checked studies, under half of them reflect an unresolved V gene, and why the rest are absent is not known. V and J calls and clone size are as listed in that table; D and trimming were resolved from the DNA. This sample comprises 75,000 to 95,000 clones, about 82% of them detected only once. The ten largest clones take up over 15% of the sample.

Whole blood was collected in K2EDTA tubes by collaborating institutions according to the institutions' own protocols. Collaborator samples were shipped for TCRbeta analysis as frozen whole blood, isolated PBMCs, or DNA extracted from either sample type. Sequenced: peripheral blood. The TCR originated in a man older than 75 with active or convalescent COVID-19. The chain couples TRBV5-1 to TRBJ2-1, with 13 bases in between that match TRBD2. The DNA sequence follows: TGCGCCAGCAGTCGGACTAGCGGGGGATCTTACAATGAGCAGTTCTTC. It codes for CASSRTSGGSYNEQFF.